Sequencing of this T cell receptor beta chain was carried out in a study of blood T cell repertoires in COVID-19. Study details: Samples taken during acute and convalescent COVID-19 were collected in the United States, Italy and Spain.

In the authors' workflow: Amplifying reference gene primers gave estimates of nucleated cell counts. The assay was immunoSEQ multiplex PCR, and TCRdb's table has in-frame clones only and misses some. V and J calls and clone size come straight from that table; D and trimming were deduced from the DNA. The table includes over 350,000 clones, around 87% detected once. Donors were grouped by their self-reported clinical history. Two negative PCRs, clearance, or symptom resolution had been documented for recovered Cohort 3 donors. Trimming left V 2 bases short and J 5 bases short, with 16 bases between. From germline, CDR1 is MNHEY and CDR2 SMNVEV (reference sequence). This CDR3 region has 15 residues. This clone has just a few counts.

The chain links TRBV27 to TRBJ2-7; D possibly corresponds to TRBD2 (6 bases). The sample comprised PBMCs or T cells enriched from blood (not recorded which). This TCR was recovered from a woman between 45 and 60 years old who had recovered from COVID-19. CDR3 loop: CASSLQWGVRNEQYF. The CDR3 DNA reads as TGTGCCAGCAGTTTACAGTGGGGGGTTCGGAACGAGCAGTACTTC.